Given below is one T cell receptor beta chain in context. The time point denotes: pretreatment peripheral blood. The data derive from a study of PD-L1 blockade in urothelial cancer. Study background: Specimens of blood held a median count of roughly 130,000 T cells.

Only in-frame clones appear in the TCRdb table, and some are missing; sequencing was by immunoSEQ multiplex PCR. The sample has about 50,000 clones, around four fifths seen once. Sequences were derived from PBMCs, sampled around atezolizumab (anti-PD-L1) treatment. The sequence derives from a man in his 70s with urothelial cancer.

This CDR3 reads CASSEVGALAGGSTDTQYF. CDR3 nucleotide sequence: TGTGCCAGCAGTGAAGTAGGGGCGCTAGCGGGGGGGTCCACAGATACGCAGTATTTT. The chain couples TRBV2 to TRBJ2-3, with 12 nucleotides matching TRBD2. CDR3 length: 19 residues. Germline trimming cut 1 base from V and 2 bases from J; bases unmatched to any gene: 10. The V gene's germline CDR1 is SNHLY and CDR2 FYNNEI.